Shown below are 7 T cell receptor beta chains from a single sample sequenced in a study of CD8 T cells in ankylosing spondylitis. TCRdb itself ran the 5' RACE reads through MiXCR, one entry per CDR3 protein. Among approximately 250,000 distinct CDR3 sequences listed, under 35% were seen once. The sample taken for sequencing was blood, either unsorted or a sorted T cell fraction (not recorded which). The origin of the receptors is a male donor with ankylosing spondylitis or in good health (not recorded which).

V and J are TRBV28 and TRBJ2-3, with D hard to call. This CDR3 contains 12 residues. CDR1 is MDHEN, CDR2 SYDVKM, per germline. Trimming cost V 5 bases and J 6 bases, with 9 bases left between them. The CDR3 DNA is TGTGCCAGCAGTGATCCGGGTGATACGCAGTATTTT. The encoded protein is CASSDPGDTQYF.

The rearrangement joins TRBV10-3 to TRBJ2-2; no definite D call. V was shortened by 2 bases and J by 3 bases, with 4 bases between the two germline ends. Germline CDR1 and CDR2: ENHRY and SYGVKD. CDR3 length: 13 amino acids. CDR3: CAISEGYTGELFF. The CDR3 bases are TGTGCCATCAGTGAGGGGTACACCGGGGAGCTGTTTTTT.

The rearrangement joins TRBV18 to TRBJ2-2, with TRBD2 identical over 8 bases. J gave up 2 bases and V 2 bases, and 7 bases lay outside the gene matches. The CDR3 runs 17 residues. Looked up from germline, CDR1 is KGHSH and CDR2 is LQKENI. The CDR3 reads CASSPMSGGLNTGELFF. The CDR3, as DNA: TGTGCCAGCTCACCAATGAGCGGGGGCCTTAACACCGGGGAGCTGTTTTTT. Full variable domain (missing parts from reference TRBV18 and TRBJ2-2): NAGVMQNPRHLVRRRGQEARLRCSPMKGHSHVYWYRQLPEEGLKFMVYLQKENIIDESGMPKERFSAEFPKEGPSILRIQQVVRGDSAAYFCASSPMSGGLNTGELFFGEGSRLTVL.

This clonotype was counted a few times. The genes are TRBV5-6 and TRBJ2-7, with TRBD1 as a possible D gene (5 bases). This CDR3 contains 14 residues. Deletions cut 4 bases from V and 0 bases from J, with 11 bases between. Germline V lookup: CDR1 SGHDT, CDR2 YYEEEE. In DNA, the CDR3 is TGTGCCAGCAGCGAGTTGGGGCCCTCCTACGAGCAGTACTTC. It specifies CASSELGPSYEQYF.

This clonotype was detected once. The chain recombines TRBV15 with TRBJ2-5; TRBD2 matches 7 bases. J gave up 6 bases and V 1 base, and 8 bases lay outside the gene matches. Germline V gene lookup returns CDR1 LNHNV and CDR2 YYDKDF (reference sequence). This CDR3 region has 15 residues. DNA of the CDR3: TGTGCCACCAGCAGAGGCTCTAGCGGATATCAGACCCAGTACTTC. Protein: CATSRGSSGYQTQYF.

The chain links TRBV10-3 to TRBJ2-1; TRBD1 matches 9 bases. CDR3 size: 13 residues. Germline CDR1 reads ENHRY; CDR2 reads SYGVKD. Trimming took 7 bases from V and 9 from J; bases not matched to a gene: 7. The CDR3 here is CAIMGQGPGEQFF. The CDR3 bases are TGTGCCATCATGGGACAGGGTCCCGGTGAGCAGTTCTTC.

The V call is TRBV12-3 or TRBV12-4, the J call TRBJ2-7; D is uncertain. With 6 bases removed from V and 2 bases from J, the gap between germline ends came to 11 bases. The CDR3 covers 13 residues. The CDR3 reads CASRVADPYEQYF. The CDR3 DNA reads TGTGCCAGCAGGGTGGCAGACCCCTACGAGCAGTACTTC.